This T cell receptor beta chain comes out of a study of blood T cell repertoires in COVID-19. Study-level information: Samples of COVID-19 (acute and convalescent) were obtained from the United States, Italy and Spain.

Sequencing used immunoSEQ multiplex PCR; TCRdb keeps in-frame clones, though not all of them. The data show roughly 340,000 clones, with around 87% seen just once and around 1% held by the top ten. The cohort comprised adults aged about 18 to 100 years residing in approximately 25 US areas. Donors of Cohort 3 who recovered were those that had two negative PCRs, clearance, or symptom resolution. The source of this sequence is a man aged 18 to 30 who had recovered from COVID-19. Sequencing was performed on PBMCs or T cells enriched from blood (not recorded which).

CDR3 sequence (DNA): TGTGCCAGCAGCCGCCAGTGGGGGGCAACTAATGAAAAACTGTTTTTT. Residues: CASSRQWGATNEKLFF. The rearrangement joins TRBV4-2 to TRBJ1-4; weak D call: TRBD1 (5 bases). The CDR3 totals 16 residues. V dropped 4 bases and J dropped 0 bases, with 12 bases sitting between them. The germline V gene has CDR1 LGHNA and CDR2 YNFKEQ.